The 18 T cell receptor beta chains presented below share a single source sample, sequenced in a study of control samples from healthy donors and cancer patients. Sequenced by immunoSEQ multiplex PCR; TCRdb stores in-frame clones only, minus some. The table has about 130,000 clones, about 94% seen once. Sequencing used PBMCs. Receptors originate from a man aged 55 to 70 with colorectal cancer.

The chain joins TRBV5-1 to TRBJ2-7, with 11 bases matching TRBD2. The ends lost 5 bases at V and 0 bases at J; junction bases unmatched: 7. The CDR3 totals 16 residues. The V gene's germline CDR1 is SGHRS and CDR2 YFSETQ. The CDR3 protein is CASSGSSGGNSYEQYF. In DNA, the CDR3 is TGCGCCAGCAGTGGGTCTAGCGGGGGGAACTCCTACGAGCAGTACTTC.

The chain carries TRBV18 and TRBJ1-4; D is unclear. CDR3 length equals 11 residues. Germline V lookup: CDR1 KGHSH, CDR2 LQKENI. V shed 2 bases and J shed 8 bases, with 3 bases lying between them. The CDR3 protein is CASSPAEKLFF. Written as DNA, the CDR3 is TGTGCCAGCTCACCAGCCGAAAAACTGTTTTTT.

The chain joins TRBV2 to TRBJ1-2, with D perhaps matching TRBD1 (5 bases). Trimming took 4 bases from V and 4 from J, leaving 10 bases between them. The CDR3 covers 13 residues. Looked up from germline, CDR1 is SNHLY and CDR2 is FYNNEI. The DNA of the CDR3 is TGTGCCAGCAGTGGGACGGGACTCTATGGCTACACCTTC. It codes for CASSGTGLYGYTF.

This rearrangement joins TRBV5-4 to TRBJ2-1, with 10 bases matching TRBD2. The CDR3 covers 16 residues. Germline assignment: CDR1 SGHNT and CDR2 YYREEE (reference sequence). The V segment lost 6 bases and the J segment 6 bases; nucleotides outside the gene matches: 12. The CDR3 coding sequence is TGTGCCAGCACCTCGGGTGGAGCGGGGGGGAGCAATGAGCAGTTCTTC. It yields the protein CASTSGGAGGSNEQFF.

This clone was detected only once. The CDR3, as DNA: TGTGCCACCAGTGACCCAGGGTTGGGCTCCTACGAGCAGTACTTC. As protein: CATSDPGLGSYEQYF. This chain connects TRBV24-1 to TRBJ2-7, with D possibly being TRBD1 (5 bases). V was cut by 4 bases and J by 0 bases, with 12 bases left in between. CDR1 KGHDR and CDR2 SFDVKD come from the germline V gene. The CDR3 length is 15 residues.

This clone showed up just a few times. CDR3 DNA: TGTGCCAGCAGTCCGGCGATATCAATCAATCAGCCCCAGCATTTT. Encoded protein: CASSPAISINQPQHF. The V and J genes are TRBV2 and TRBJ1-5; D remains unclear. The CDR3 loop spans 15 amino acids. The germline V gene encodes CDR1 SNHLY and CDR2 FYNNEI. With 5 bases removed from V and 3 bases from J, the gap between germline ends came to 14 bases.

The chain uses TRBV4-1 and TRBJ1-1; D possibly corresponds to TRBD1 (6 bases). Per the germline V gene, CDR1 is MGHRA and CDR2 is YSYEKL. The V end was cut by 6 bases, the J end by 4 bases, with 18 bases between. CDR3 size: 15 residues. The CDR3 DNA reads TGCGCCAGCAGTCGCCTATACAGGGAGGGCACTGAAGCTTTCTTT. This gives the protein CASSRLYREGTEAFF.

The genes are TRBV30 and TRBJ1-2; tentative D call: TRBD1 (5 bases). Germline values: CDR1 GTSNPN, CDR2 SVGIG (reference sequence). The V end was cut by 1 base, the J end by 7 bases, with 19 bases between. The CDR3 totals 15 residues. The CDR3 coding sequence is TGTGCCTGGAGTGAGGACCTTGGCAGGGAGACTGGCTACACCTTC. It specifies CAWSEDLGRETGYTF.

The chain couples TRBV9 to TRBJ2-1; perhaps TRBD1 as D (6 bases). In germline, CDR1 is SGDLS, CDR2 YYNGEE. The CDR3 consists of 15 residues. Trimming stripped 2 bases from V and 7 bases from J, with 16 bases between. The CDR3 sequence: CASSVDWGPRNEQFF. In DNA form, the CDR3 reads TGTGCCAGCAGCGTTGACTGGGGGCCCAGAAATGAGCAGTTCTTC.

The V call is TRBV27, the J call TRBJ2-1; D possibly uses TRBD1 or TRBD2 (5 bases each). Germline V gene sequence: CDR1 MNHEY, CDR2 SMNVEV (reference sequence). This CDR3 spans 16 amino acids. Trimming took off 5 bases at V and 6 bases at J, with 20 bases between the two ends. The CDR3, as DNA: TGTGCCAGCAGTCGACCCGGGGCACAAGGCCTCAATGAGCAGTTCTTC. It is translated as CASSRPGAQGLNEQFF.

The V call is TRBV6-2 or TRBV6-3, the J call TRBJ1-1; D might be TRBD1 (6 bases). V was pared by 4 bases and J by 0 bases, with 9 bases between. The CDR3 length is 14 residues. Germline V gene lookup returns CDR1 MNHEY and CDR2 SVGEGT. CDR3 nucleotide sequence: TGTGCCAGCAGTTTACAGGGCATGAACACTGAAGCTTTCTTT. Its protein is CASSLQGMNTEAFF.

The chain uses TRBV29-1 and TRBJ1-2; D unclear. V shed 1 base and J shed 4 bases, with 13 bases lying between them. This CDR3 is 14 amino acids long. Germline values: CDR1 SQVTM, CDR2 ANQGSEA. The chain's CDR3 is CSVEGESDLYGYTF. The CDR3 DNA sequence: TGCAGCGTTGAAGGGGAGTCAGATCTCTATGGCTACACCTTC.

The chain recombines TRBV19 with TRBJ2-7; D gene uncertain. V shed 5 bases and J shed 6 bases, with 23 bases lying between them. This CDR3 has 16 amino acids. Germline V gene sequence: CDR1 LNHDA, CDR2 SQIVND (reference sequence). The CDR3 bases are TGTGCCAGTAGTTTCGTAGGGCTACACGGGCACCTCGAGCAGTACTTC. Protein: CASSFVGLHGHLEQYF. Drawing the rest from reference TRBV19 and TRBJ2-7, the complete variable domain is DGGITQSPKYLFRKEGQNVTLSCEQNLNHDAMYWYRQDPGQGLRLIYYSQIVNDFQKGDIAEGYSVSREKKESFPLTVTSAQKNPTAFYLCASSFVGLHGHLEQYFGPGTRLTVT.

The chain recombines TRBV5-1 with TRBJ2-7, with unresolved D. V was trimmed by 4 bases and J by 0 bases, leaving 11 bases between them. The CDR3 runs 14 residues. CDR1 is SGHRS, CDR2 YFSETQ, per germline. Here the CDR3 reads CASSPGSLSYEQYF. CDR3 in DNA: TGCGCCAGCAGCCCCGGATCCCTCTCCTACGAGCAGTACTTC.

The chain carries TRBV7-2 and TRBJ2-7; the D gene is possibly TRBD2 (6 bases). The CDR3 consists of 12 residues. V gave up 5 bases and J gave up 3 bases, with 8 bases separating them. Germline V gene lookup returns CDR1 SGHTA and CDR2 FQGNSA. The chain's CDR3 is CASSPGDYEQYF. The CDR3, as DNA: TGTGCCAGCAGCCCGGGAGACTACGAGCAGTACTTC.

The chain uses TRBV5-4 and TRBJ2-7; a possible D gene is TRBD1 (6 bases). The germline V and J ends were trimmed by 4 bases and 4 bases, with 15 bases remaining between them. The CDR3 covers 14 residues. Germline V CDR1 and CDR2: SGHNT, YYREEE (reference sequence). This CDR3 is CASSPSPGQYEQYF. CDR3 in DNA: TGTGCCAGCAGCCCATCCCCCGGACAGTACGAGCAGTACTTC. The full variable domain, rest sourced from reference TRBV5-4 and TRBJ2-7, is ETGVTQSPTHLIKTRGQQVTLRCSSQSGHNTVSWYQQALGQGPQFIFQYYREEENGRGNFPPRFSGLQFPNYSSELNVNALELDDSALYLCASSPSPGQYEQYFGPGTRLTVT.

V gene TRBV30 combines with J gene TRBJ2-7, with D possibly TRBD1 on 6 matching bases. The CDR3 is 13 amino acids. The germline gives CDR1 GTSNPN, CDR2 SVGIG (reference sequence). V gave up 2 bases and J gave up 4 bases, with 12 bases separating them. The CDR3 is CAWSSGARYEQYF. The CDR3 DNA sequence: TGTGCCTGGAGTTCAGGGGCGCGGTACGAGCAGTACTTC. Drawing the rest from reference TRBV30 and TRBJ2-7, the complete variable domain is SQTIHQWPATLVQPVGSPLSLECTVEGTSNPNLYWYRQAAGRGLQLLFYSVGIGQISSEVPQNLSASRPQDRQFILSSKKLLLSDSGFYLCAWSSGARYEQYFGPGTRLTVT.

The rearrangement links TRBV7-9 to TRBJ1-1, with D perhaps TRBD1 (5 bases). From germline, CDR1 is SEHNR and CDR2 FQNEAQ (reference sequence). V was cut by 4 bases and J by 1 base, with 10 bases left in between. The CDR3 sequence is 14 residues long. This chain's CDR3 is CASSSLGENTEAFF. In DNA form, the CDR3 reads TGTGCCAGCAGCTCTCTAGGGGAGAACACTGAAGCTTTCTTT. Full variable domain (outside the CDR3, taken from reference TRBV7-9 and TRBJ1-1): DTGVSQNPRHKITKRGQNVTFRCDPISEHNRLYWYRQTLGQGPEFLTYFQNEAQLEKSRLLSDRFSAERPKGSFSTLEIQRTEQGDSAMYLCASSSLGENTEAFFGQGTRLTVV.